The 11 T cell receptor beta chains presented below share a single source sample, sequenced in a study of blood T cell repertoires in COVID-19. This table comes from immunoSEQ multiplex PCR, and its TCRdb copy is limited to in-frame clones, with some not included. Of tens of thousands of clones in the sample, about 88% were seen once. Sequencing input: peripheral blood. The receptor source for this set is a woman aged 80 or over with acute or convalescent COVID-19.

This rearrangement joins TRBV18 to TRBJ1-5; D is perhaps TRBD1 (5 bases). CDR3 size: 15 residues. CDR1 is KGHSH, CDR2 LQKENI, per germline. With 3 bases removed from V and 8 bases from J, the gap between germline ends came to 17 bases. In nucleotides, the CDR3 is TGTGCCAGCTCACCTCCGGGACTGGCAGAGGAGCCCCAGCATTTT. Protein product: CASSPPGLAEEPQHF.

The chain joins TRBV6-5 to TRBJ1-2, with D unclear. The CDR3 has 16 amino acids. Germline V gene lookup returns CDR1 MNHEY and CDR2 SVGAGI. V dropped 1 base and J dropped 7 bases, with 19 bases sitting between them. The CDR3 DNA reads as TGTGCCAGCAGTTACTTAAGGATCGGGATGTTGGTTGGCTACACCTTC. Its protein is CASSYLRIGMLVGYTF.

The CDR3 DNA is TGCGCCAGCAGCTCCCAGACAGGGGGCGGGATCCATGAGCAGTTCTTC. This sequence encodes CASSSQTGGGIHEQFF. This chain uses TRBV5-1 with TRBJ2-1; 10 bases align to TRBD1. The CDR3 loop spans 16 amino acids. V shed 3 bases, J shed 8 bases, and the junction held 11 bases outside the gene matches. CDR1 SGHRS and CDR2 YFSETQ come from the germline V gene.

This chain joins TRBV7-2 and TRBJ1-2, with 10 bases identical to TRBD1. Unmatched junction bases numbered 6, after V lost 4 bases and J lost 4 bases. CDR1 is SGHTA, CDR2 FQGNSA, per germline. The CDR3 has 15 residues. In nucleotides, the CDR3 is TGTGCCAGCAGCTCGGGACAGGGGAAGACCTATGGCTACACCTTC. This gives the protein CASSSGQGKTYGYTF.

The rearrangement joins TRBV5-1 to TRBJ2-7; 7 bases line up with TRBD1. The germline V gene encodes CDR1 SGHRS and CDR2 YFSETQ. The CDR3 has 14 residues. V dropped 0 bases and J dropped 3; count of bases not matched to a gene: 3. The CDR3 loop reads CASSLGGGIYEQYF. CDR3 sequence (DNA): TGCGCCAGCAGCTTGGGAGGGGGCATCTACGAGCAGTACTTC.

The chain joins TRBV29-1 to TRBJ1-1, with D unclear. V lost 1 base and J 1 base, leaving 7 bases between the germline ends. The V gene's germline CDR1 is SQVTM and CDR2 ANQGSEA. The CDR3 has 13 residues. The CDR3 protein is CSVEAQTNTEAFF. CDR3 bases: TGCAGCGTTGAAGCACAAACGAACACTGAAGCTTTCTTT.

With regard to this clone: Other DNA variants within this sample encode the same CDR3. This rearrangement joins TRBV19 to TRBJ1-1; D perhaps matches TRBD1 (5 bases). Germline V lookup: CDR1 LNHDA, CDR2 SQIVND (reference sequence). The CDR3 length is 14 residues. The ends were cut back, 3 bases at V and 1 base at J, with 9 bases in the middle. The CDR3 loop reads CASSIGAGNTEAFF. CDR3 in DNA: TGTGCCAGTAGTATTGGGGCAGGGAACACTGAAGCTTTCTTT. Full variable domain (rest looked up from reference TRBV19 and TRBJ1-1): DGGITQSPKYLFRKEGQNVTLSCEQNLNHDAMYWYRQDPGQGLRLIYYSQIVNDFQKGDIAEGYSVSREKKESFPLTVTSAQKNPTAFYLCASSIGAGNTEAFFGQGTRLTVV.

The V gene is TRBV20-1, the J gene TRBJ2-5; TRBD1 matches 7 bases. Germline V CDR1 and CDR2: DFQATT, SNEGSKA (reference sequence). With V trimmed by 3 bases and J by 7 bases, 8 bases remained unmatched. The CDR3 length is 13 residues. CDR3 amino acids: CSASLIGQATQYF. The CDR3 DNA reads as TGCAGTGCTAGTTTGATAGGACAGGCGACCCAGTACTTC.

The genes are TRBV7-3 and TRBJ2-2; D is ambiguous. V shed 0 bases and J shed 8 bases, with 10 bases lying between them. The CDR3 sequence is 14 residues long. Germline values: CDR1 SGHTA, CDR2 FQGTGA. The CDR3 here is CASSLTAGSGELFF. The CDR3 bases are TGTGCCAGCAGCTTAACTGCAGGATCTGGGGAGCTGTTTTTT.

The chain employs TRBV30 and TRBJ2-1, with 7 nucleotides matching TRBD1. Per the germline V gene, CDR1 is GTSNPN and CDR2 is SVGIG (reference sequence). V shed 1 base and J 4 bases; nucleotides not matched to a gene: 7. This CDR3 region has 15 residues. In DNA form, the CDR3 reads TGTGCCTGGAGTGGTGGGACAGTAGGTTACAATGAGCAGTTCTTC. This codes for CAWSGGTVGYNEQFF.

The chain is built from TRBV6-5 and TRBJ1-4; maybe TRBD1 (6 bases). Trimming took off 7 bases at V and 7 bases at J, with 16 bases between the two ends. The CDR3 consists of 14 residues. Germline CDR1 MNHEY, CDR2 SVGAGI. DNA for the CDR3: TGTGCCAGCACAAGGACAGTACCTGGTGAAAAACTGTTTTTT. Residues: CASTRTVPGEKLFF.